The clone carrying this T cell receptor beta chain was seen just once. Profiling relied on immunoSEQ multiplex PCR, and the TCRdb table lists in-frame clones only, not all of them. The sample includes 80,000 to 100,000 clones, 75% to 90% of them seen just once. The data are from a study of blood T cell repertoires in COVID-19. Germline V gives CDR1 MNHEY, CDR2 SVGAGI. The CDR3 sequence is 15 residues long. Trimming shortened V by 6 bases and J by 4 bases, and 18 bases separated the two germline ends. This receptor was obtained from a woman aged 50 to 60 with active or convalescent COVID-19. V and J are TRBV6-5 and TRBJ1-1; D gene unclear. Source material: peripheral blood. The CDR3 DNA reads TGTGCCAGCAGAACATTTATGGAAAGGAGCACTGAAGCTTTCTTT. This gives the protein CASRTFMERSTEAFF.